This TCR beta chain stems from a study of blood T cell repertoires in COVID-19. Participants were placed into cohorts based on the clinical history they reported. Germline V gives CDR1 SGHAT, CDR2 FQNNGV. V was clipped by 1 base and J by 5 bases, with 13 bases between them. This CDR3 has 15 residues. Original processing notes: From reference gene primer amplification, estimates of nucleated cell counts were derived. Sequencing used immunoSEQ multiplex PCR; TCRdb keeps in-frame clones, though not all of them. V and J calls and clone size are copied from that table; D and trimming were computed from the DNA. The sample has more than 250,000 clones; about nine tenths are singletons.

The rearrangement links TRBV11-2 to TRBJ2-3, with D tentatively TRBD2 (5 bases). The sequence derives from a woman younger than 30 who had recovered from COVID-19. Sequenced sample: PBMCs or T cells enriched from blood (not recorded which). CDR3 coding DNA: TGTGCCAGCAGCTTAGTGGGAGCAGTCTTAGATACGCAGTATTTT. Protein product: CASSLVGAVLDTQYF.